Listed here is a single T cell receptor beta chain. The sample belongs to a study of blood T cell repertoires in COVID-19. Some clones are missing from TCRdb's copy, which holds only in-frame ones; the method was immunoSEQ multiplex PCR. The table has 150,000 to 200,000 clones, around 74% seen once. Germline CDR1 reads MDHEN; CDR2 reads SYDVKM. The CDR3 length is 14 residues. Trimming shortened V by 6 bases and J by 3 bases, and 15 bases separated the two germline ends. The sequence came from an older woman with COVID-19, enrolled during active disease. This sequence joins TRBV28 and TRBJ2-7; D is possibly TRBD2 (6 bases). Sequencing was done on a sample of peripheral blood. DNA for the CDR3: TGTGCCAGCAGACCCTCCGGGAGCGGCTACGAGCAGTACTTC. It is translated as CASRPSGSGYEQYF.